This T cell receptor beta chain comes out of a study of OX40 agonist ivuxolimab in advanced cancers. CDR1 is SEHNR and CDR2 is FQNEAQ in the germline V gene (reference sequence). This CDR3 comprises 14 residues. V was cut by 8 bases and J by 1 base, with 14 bases left in between. Here immunoSEQ multiplex PCR was the method, and the copy in TCRdb shows in-frame clones only, minus some. The table records under 85,000 clones, around 80% of them present only once. This chain joins TRBV7-9 and TRBJ1-1; a possible D gene is TRBD1 (6 bases). The sequence was obtained from an adult with an advanced solid tumor such as melanoma, head and neck, liver or kidney cancer. The material was CD4+ or CD8+ T cells sorted from blood, obtained in a trial of the OX40 agonist ivuxolimab. CDR3: CASRITGTNTEAFF. The CDR3 bases are TGTGCCAGCCGGATTACAGGGACGAACACTGAAGCTTTCTTT. The full variable domain, rest sourced from reference TRBV7-9 and TRBJ1-1, is DTGVSQNPRHKITKRGQNVTFRCDPISEHNRLYWYRQTLGQGPEFLTYFQNEAQLEKSRLLSDRFSAERPKGSFSTLEIQRTEQGDSAMYLCASRITGTNTEAFFGQGTRLTVV.